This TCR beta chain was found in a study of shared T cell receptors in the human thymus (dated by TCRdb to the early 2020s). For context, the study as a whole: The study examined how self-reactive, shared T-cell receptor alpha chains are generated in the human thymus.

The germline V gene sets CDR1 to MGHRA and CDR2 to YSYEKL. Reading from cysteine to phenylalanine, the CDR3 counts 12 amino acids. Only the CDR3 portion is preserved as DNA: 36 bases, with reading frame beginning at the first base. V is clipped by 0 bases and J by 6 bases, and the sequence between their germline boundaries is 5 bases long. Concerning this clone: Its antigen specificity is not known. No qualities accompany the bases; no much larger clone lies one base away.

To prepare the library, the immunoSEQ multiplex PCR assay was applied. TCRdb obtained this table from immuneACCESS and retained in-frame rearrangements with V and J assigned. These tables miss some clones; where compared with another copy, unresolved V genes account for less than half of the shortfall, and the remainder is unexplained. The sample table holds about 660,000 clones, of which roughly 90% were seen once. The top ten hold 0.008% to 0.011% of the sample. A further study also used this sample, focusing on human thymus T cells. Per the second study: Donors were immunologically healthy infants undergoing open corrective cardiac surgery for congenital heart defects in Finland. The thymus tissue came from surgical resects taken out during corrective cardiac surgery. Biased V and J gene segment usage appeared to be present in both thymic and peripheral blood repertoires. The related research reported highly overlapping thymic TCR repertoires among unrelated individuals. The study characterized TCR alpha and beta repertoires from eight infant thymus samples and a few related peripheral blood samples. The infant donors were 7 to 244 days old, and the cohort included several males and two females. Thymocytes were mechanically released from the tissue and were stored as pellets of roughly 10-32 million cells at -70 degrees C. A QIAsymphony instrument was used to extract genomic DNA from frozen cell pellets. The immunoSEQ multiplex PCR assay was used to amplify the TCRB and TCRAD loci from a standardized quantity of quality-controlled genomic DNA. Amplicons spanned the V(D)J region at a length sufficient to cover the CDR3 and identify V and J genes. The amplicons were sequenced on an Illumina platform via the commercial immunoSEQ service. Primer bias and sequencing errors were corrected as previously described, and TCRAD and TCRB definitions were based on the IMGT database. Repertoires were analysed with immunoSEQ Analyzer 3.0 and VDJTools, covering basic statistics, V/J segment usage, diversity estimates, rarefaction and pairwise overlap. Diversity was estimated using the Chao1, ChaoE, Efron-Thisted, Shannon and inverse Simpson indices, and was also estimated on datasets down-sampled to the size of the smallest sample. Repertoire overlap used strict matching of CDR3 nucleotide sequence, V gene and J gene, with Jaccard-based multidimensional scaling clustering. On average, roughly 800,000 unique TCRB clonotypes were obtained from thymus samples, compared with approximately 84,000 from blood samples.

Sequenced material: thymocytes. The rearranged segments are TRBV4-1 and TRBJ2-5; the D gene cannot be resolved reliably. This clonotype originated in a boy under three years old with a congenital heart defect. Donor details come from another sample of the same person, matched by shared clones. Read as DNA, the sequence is TGCGCCAGCAGCCAAGACGAGAAGACCCAGTACTTC. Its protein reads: CASSQDEKTQYF.